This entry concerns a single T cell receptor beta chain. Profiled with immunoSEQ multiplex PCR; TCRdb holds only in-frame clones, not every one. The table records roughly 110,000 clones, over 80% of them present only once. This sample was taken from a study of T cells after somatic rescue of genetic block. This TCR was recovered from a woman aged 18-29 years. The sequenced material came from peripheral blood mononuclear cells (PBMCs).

The CDR3 nucleotides read TGCAGCGCCAAAGAGGGCTCGGGGGGCTGGTACGAGCAGTACTTC. It codes for CSAKEGSGGWYEQYF. The chain uses TRBV29-1 and TRBJ2-7; TRBD2 is a possible D gene (7 bases). The CDR3 contains 15 residues. Germline CDR1 reads SQVTM; CDR2 reads ANQGSEA. Trimming removed 7 bases from V and 4 bases from J, with 23 bases in between.